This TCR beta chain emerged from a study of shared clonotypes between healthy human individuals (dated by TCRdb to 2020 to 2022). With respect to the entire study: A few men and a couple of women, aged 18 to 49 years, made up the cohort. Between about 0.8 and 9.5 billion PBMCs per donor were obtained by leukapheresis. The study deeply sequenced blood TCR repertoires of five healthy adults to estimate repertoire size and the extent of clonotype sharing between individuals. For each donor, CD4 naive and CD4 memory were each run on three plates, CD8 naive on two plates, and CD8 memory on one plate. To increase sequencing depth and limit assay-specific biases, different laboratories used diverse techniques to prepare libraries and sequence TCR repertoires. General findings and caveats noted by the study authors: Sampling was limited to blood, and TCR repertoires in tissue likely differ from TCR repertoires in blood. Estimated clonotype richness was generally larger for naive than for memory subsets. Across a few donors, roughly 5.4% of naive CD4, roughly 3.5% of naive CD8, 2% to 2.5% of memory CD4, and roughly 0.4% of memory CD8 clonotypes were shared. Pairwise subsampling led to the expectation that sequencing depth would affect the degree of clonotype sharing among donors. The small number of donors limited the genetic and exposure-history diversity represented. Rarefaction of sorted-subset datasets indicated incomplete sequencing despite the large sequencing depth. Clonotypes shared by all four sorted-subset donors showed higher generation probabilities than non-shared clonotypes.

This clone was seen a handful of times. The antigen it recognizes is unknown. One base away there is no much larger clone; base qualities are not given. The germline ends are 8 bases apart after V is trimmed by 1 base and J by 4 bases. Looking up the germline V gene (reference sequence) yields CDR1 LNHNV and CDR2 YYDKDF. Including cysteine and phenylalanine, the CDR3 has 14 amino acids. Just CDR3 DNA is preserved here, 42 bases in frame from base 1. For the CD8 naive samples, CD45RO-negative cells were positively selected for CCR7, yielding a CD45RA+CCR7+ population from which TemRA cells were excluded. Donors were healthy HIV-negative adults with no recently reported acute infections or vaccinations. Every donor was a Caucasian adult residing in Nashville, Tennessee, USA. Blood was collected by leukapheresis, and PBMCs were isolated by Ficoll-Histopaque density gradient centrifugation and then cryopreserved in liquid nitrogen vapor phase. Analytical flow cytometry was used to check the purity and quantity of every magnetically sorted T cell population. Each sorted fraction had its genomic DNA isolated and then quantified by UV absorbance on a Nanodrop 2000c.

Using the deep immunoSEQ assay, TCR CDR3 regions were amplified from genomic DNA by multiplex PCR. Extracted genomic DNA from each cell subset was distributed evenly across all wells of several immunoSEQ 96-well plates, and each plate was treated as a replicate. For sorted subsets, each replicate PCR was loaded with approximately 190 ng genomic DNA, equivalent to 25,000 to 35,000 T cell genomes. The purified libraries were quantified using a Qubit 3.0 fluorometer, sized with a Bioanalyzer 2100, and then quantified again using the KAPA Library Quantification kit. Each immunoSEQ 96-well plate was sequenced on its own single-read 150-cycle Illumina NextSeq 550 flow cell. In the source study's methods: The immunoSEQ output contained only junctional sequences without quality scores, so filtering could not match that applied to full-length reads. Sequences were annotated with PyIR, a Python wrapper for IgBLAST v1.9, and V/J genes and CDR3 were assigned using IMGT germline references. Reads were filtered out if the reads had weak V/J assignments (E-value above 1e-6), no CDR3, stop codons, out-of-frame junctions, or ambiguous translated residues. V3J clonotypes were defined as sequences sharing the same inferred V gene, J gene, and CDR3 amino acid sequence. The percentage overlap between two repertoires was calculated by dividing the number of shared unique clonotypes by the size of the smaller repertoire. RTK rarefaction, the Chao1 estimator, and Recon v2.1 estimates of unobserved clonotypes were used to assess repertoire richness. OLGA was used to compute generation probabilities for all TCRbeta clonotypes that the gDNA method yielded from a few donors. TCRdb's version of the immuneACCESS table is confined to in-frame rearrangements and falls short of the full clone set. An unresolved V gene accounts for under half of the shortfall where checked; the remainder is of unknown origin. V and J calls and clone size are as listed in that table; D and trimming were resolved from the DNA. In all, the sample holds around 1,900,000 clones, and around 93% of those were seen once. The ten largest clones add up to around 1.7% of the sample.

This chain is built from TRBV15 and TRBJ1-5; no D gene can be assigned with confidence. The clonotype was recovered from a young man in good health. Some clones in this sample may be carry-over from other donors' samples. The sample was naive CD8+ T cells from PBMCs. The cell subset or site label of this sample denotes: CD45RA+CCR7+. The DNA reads TGTGCCACCAGCAGAGCGGGGAAGAATCAGCCCCAGCATTTT. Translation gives CATSRAGKNQPQHF.